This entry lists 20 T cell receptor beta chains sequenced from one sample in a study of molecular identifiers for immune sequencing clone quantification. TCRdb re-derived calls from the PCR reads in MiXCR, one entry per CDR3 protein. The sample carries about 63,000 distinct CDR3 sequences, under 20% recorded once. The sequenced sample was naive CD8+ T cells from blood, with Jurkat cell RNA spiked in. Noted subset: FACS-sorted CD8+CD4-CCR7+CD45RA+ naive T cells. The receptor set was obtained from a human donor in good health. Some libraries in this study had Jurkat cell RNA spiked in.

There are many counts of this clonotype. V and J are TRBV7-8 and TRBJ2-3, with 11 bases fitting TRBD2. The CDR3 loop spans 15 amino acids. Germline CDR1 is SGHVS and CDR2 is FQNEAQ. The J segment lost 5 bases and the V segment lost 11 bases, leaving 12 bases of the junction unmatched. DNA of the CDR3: TGTGCCGGATTAGCGGGAGGGCCGCTGCAAGATACGCAGTATTTT. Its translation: CAGLAGGPLQDTQYF. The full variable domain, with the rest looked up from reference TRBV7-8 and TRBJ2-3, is GAGVSQSPRYKVAKRGQDVALRCDPISGHVSLFWYQQALGQGPEFLTYFQNEAQLDKSGLPSDRFFAERPEGSVSTLKIQRTQQEDSAVYLCAGLAGGPLQDTQYFGPGTRLTVL.

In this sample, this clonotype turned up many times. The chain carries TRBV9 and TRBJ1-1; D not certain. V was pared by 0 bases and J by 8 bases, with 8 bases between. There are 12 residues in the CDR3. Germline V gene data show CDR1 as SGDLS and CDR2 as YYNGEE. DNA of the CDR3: TGTGCCAGCAGCGTAGAAGGCCAGGAAGCTTTCTTT. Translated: CASSVEGQEAFF.

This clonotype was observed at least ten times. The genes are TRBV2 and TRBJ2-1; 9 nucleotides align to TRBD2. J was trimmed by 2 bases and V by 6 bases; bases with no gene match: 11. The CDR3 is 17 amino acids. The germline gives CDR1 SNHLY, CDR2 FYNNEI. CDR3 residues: CASRDPRTSATYNEQFF. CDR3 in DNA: TGTGCCAGCAGGGACCCGAGGACTAGCGCGACCTACAATGAGCAGTTCTTC.

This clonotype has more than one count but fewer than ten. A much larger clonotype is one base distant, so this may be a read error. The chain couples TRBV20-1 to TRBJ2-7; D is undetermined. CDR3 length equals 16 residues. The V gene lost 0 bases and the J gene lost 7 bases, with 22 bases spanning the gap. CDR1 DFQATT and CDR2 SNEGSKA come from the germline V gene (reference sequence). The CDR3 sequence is CSARDGPASRLGEQYF. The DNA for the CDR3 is TGCAGTGCTAGAGATGGGCCAGCGTCCCGGCTCGGGGAGCAGTACTTC.

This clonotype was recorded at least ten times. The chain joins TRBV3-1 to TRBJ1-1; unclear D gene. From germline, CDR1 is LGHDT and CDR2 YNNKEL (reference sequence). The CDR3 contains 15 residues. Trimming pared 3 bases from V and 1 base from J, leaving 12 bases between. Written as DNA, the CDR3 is TGTGCCAGCAGCCAGGAGGTCACGGGGAACACTGAAGCTTTCTTT. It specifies CASSQEVTGNTEAFF.

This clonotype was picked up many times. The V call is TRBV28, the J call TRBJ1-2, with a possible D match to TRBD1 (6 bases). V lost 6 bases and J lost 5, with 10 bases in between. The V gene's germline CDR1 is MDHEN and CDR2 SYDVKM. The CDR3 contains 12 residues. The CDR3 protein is CASRDSDYGYTF. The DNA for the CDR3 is TGTGCCAGCAGGGACAGTGATTATGGCTACACCTTC.

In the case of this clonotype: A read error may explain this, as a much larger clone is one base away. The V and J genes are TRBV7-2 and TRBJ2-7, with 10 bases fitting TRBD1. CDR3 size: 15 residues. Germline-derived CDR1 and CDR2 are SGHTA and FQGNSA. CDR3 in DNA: TGTGCCAGCAGCCCCGGGACAGGGGACTACTACGCGCAGTACTTC. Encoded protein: CASSPGTGDYYAQYF. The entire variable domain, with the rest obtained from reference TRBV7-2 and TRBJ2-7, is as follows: GAGVSQSPSNKVTEKGKDVELRCDPISGHTALYWYRQSLGQGLEFLIYFQGNSAPDKSGLPSDRFSAERTGGSVSTLTIQRTQQEDSAVYLCASSPGTGDYYAQYFGPGTRLTVT.

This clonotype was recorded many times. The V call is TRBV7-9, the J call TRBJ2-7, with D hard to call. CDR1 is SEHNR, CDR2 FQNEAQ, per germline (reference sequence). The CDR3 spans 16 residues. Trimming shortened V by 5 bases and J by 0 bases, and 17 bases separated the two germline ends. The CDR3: CASSPARGLRSYEQYF. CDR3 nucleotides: TGTGCCAGCAGCCCGGCCCGTGGGTTACGCTCCTACGAGCAGTACTTC.

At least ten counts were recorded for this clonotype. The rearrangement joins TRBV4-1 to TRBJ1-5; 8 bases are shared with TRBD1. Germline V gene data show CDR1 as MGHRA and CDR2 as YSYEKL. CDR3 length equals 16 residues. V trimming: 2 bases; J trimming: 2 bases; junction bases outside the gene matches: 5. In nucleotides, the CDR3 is TGCGCCAGCAGCCAAAAACAGGGGGTCGGCAATCAGCCCCAGCATTTT. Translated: CASSQKQGVGNQPQHF.

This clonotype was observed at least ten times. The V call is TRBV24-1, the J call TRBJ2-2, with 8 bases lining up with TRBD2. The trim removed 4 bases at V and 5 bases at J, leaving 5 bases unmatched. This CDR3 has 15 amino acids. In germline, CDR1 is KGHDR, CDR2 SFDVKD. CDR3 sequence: CATSDPAGGTGELFF. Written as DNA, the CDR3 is TGTGCCACCAGTGACCCCGCGGGAGGAACCGGGGAGCTGTTTTTT.

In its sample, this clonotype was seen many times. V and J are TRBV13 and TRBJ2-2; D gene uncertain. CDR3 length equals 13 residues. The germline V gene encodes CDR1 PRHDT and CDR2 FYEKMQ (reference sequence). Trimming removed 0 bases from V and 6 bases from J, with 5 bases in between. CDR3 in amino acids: CASSLGPPGELFF. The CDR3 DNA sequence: TGTGCCAGCAGCTTAGGTCCCCCCGGGGAGCTGTTTTTT.

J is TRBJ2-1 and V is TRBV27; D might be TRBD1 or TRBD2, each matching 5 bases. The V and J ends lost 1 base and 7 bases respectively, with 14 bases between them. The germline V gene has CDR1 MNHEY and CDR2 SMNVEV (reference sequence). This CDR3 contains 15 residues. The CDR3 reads CASSLLGELRNEQFF. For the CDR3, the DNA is TGTGCCAGCAGTTTATTGGGGGAGCTTAGAAATGAGCAGTTCTTC.

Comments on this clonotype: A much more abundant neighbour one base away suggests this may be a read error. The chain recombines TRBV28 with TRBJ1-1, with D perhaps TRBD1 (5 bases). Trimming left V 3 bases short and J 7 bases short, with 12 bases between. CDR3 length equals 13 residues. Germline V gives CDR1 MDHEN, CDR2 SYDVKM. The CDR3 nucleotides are TGTGCCAGCAGTTTTGGAGGGGTTGGTGAAGCTTTCTTT. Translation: CASSFGGVGEAFF.

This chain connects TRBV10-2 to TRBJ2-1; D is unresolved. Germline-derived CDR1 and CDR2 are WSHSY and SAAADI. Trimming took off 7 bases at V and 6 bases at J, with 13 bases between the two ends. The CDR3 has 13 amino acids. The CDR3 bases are TGCGCCAGCACTACACTTGGATCCAATGAGCAGTTCTTC. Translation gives CASTTLGSNEQFF.

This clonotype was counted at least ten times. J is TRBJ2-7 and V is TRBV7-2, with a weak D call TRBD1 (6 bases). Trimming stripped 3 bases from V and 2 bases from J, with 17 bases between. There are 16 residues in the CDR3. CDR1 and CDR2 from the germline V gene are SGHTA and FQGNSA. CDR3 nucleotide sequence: TGTGCCAGCAGCTTGCCCTCGGGGACACTCGCCTACGAGCAGTACTTC. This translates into CASSLPSGTLAYEQYF.

Here the CDR3 reads CASSSRVNTEAFF. CDR3 coding DNA: TGTGCCAGCAGCTCAAGGGTAAACACTGAAGCTTTCTTT. The V gene is TRBV11-3, the J gene TRBJ1-1; D is unresolved. V was clipped by 4 bases and J by 2 bases, with 8 bases between them. Germline lookup yields CDR1 SGHNT and CDR2 YENEEA. The CDR3 extends over 13 amino acids. Complete variable domain (other parts from reference TRBV11-3 and TRBJ1-1): EAGVVQSPRYKIIEKKQPVAFWCNPISGHNTLYWYLQNLGQGPELLIRYENEEAVDDSQLPKDRFSAERLKGVDSTLKIQPAELGDSAVYLCASSSRVNTEAFFGQGTRLTVV.

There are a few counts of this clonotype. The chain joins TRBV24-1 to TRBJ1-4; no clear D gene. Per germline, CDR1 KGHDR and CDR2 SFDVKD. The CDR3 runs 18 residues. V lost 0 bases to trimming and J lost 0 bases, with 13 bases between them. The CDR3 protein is CATSDLRSPPATNEKLFF. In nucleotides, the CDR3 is TGTGCCACCAGTGATTTGCGTTCGCCACCCGCAACTAATGAAAAACTGTTTTTT.

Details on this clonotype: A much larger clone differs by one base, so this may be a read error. For the CDR3, the DNA is TGTGCCAGCAATCACAGGGCTCTCGATGAGCAGTTCTTC. Its protein is CASNHRALDEQFF. This chain links TRBV2 with TRBJ2-1; weak D call: TRBD1 (6 bases). From germline, CDR1 is SNHLY and CDR2 FYNNEI. The CDR3 runs 13 residues. V lost 7 bases to trimming and J lost 8 bases, with 15 bases between them.

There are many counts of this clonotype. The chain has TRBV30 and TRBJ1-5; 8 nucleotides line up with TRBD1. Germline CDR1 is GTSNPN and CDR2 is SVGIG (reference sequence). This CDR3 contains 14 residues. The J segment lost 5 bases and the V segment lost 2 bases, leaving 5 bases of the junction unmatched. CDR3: CAWSPGQGYQPQHF. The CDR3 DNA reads TGTGCCTGGAGTCCCGGACAGGGCTATCAGCCCCAGCATTTT.

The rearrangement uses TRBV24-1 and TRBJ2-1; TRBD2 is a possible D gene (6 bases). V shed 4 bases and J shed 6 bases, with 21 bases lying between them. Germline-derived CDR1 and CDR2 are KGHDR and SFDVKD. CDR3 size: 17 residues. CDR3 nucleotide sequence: TGTGCCACCAGTGAACCTCCGACTAGTGAGAAGGTCAATGAGCAGTTCTTC. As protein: CATSEPPTSEKVNEQFF.